Shown below are 11 T cell receptor beta chains from a single sample sequenced in a study of CD8 T cells in ankylosing spondylitis. TCRdb reanalysed the 5' RACE reads using MiXCR and keeps one entry per CDR3 protein. The top ten clones hold nearly 7% of a sample with just under 550,000 distinct CDR3 sequences, 12% of them seen once. Points from the study as a whole: For ankylosing spondylitis blood, a TCR beta motif of 8 or 9 highly homologous variants appeared characteristic.

These receptors have no known antigen. The sample comprised blood, either unsorted or a sorted T cell fraction (not recorded which). The receptors stem from a male donor with ankylosing spondylitis.

This chain joins TRBV3-1 and TRBJ2-2; 8 positions match TRBD2. Germline V gene data show CDR1 as LGHDT and CDR2 as YNNKEL (reference sequence). CDR3 size: 14 residues. V lost 2 bases, J lost 7 bases, and 3 bases stayed unmatched. In DNA form, the CDR3 reads TGTGCCAGCAGCCAATCACGGGGGGGCGGGGAGCTGTTTTTT. Translated: CASSQSRGGGELFF.

The chain couples TRBV5-1 to TRBJ2-1; 11 positions match TRBD2. In germline, CDR1 is SGHRS, CDR2 YFSETQ. J gave up 4 bases and V 2 bases, and 2 bases lay outside the gene matches. This CDR3 comprises 15 residues. The CDR3 nucleotides read TGCGCCAGCAGCTTTCCTAGCGGGAGGTACAATGAGCAGTTCTTC. This translates into CASSFPSGRYNEQFF.

This clonotype was seen a few times. The chain combines TRBV12-3 or TRBV12-4 with TRBJ1-4; no reliable D call. This CDR3 spans 15 amino acids. V was cut by 7 bases and J by 1 base, with 13 bases left in between. In nucleotides, the CDR3 is TGTGCCAGCAACCTCGACCTGGGAACTAATGAAAAACTGTTTTTT. Translation: CASNLDLGTNEKLFF.

This chain uses TRBV25-1 with TRBJ2-1; 9 nucleotides align to TRBD2. The V gene end was trimmed by 3 bases and the J gene end by 7 bases; junction bases not matched to a gene: 7. CDR3 length equals 15 residues. CDR1 is MGHDK and CDR2 is SYGVNS in the germline V gene. The CDR3 region is CASSEGRLAGNEQFF. The CDR3 coding sequence is TGTGCCAGCAGTGAGGGGAGGCTAGCGGGAAATGAGCAGTTCTTC.

The V gene is TRBV11-2, the J gene TRBJ2-5; tentatively, D is TRBD1 (5 bases). Deletions cut 5 bases from V and 4 bases from J, with 14 bases between. Germline-derived CDR1 and CDR2 are SGHAT and FQNNGV. The CDR3 loop spans 14 amino acids. The CDR3, as DNA: TGTGCCAGCAGCGAACAGGCCATGGGAGAGACCCAGTACTTC. This gives the protein CASSEQAMGETQYF.

This clonotype was counted a few times. V is TRBV11-2 and J is TRBJ2-3; TRBD2 matches 7 bases. V was clipped by 4 bases and J by 5 bases; unmatched bases: 9. CDR1 is SGHAT and CDR2 is FQNNGV in the germline V gene. This CDR3 is 15 amino acids long. Here the CDR3 reads CASSSGWGRGDTQYF. In DNA, the CDR3 is TGTGCCAGCAGCTCCGGTTGGGGGAGGGGAGATACGCAGTATTTT. Together with reference TRBV11-2 and TRBJ2-3, the CDR3 gives the full variable domain: EAGVAQSPRYKIIEKRQSVAFWCNPISGHATLYWYQQILGQGPKLLIQFQNNGVVDDSQLPKDRFSAERLKGVDSTLKIQPAKLEDSAVYLCASSSGWGRGDTQYFGPGTRLTVL.

This sequence joins TRBV24-1 and TRBJ2-1, with D possibly matching TRBD1 (7 bases). Germline CDR1 and CDR2: KGHDR and SFDVKD. CDR3 size: 16 residues. The V gene lost 4 bases and the J gene lost 7 bases, with 19 bases spanning the gap. The DNA for the CDR3 is TGTGCCACCAGTGACATGACAGGGACTCTCCTAAATGAGCAGTTCTTC. Protein: CATSDMTGTLLNEQFF.

This clonotype came up a few times. The J gene is TRBJ2-7, the V gene TRBV3-1; 11 bases match TRBD2. The junction had 6 bases not matched to a gene; V was cut back by 2 bases and J by 6 bases. Per germline, CDR1 LGHDT and CDR2 YNNKEL (reference sequence). This CDR3 has 15 amino acids. The DNA of the CDR3 is TGTGCCAGCAGCCAAAGGCTAGCGGGAGGAGGCGAGCAGTACTTC. Its protein product is CASSQRLAGGGEQYF.

This clonotype was seen at least ten times. This chain joins TRBV7-2 and TRBJ2-3; 12 bases line up with TRBD2. This CDR3 spans 15 amino acids. Trimming took 5 bases from V and 6 from J; bases not matched to a gene: 6. Germline V gene lookup returns CDR1 SGHTA and CDR2 FQGNSA. The CDR3, as DNA: TGTGCCAGCAGCACCCGGACTAGCGGGATGGATACGCAGTATTTT. It yields the protein CASSTRTSGMDTQYF.

There are many counts of this clonotype. The V and J genes are TRBV10-3 and TRBJ2-7; no reliable D call. The length of the CDR3 is 15 residues. The V end was cut by 2 bases, the J end by 1 base, with 12 bases between. Germline lookup yields CDR1 ENHRY and CDR2 SYGVKD. The CDR3 spells CAISEGERRSYEQYF. In DNA, the CDR3 is TGTGCCATCAGTGAGGGCGAGAGAAGGTCCTACGAGCAGTACTTC.

The chain carries TRBV7-2 and TRBJ2-3; a possible D gene is TRBD2 (5 bases). The CDR3 runs 17 residues. Germline V CDR1 and CDR2: SGHTA, FQGNSA. V was shortened by 7 bases and J by 4 bases, with 24 bases between the two germline ends. The CDR3, as DNA: TGTGCCAGCACCGCCCGAGGTAGTAGCGTGGTCTCAGATACGCAGTATTTT. Its translation is CASTARGSSVVSDTQYF.